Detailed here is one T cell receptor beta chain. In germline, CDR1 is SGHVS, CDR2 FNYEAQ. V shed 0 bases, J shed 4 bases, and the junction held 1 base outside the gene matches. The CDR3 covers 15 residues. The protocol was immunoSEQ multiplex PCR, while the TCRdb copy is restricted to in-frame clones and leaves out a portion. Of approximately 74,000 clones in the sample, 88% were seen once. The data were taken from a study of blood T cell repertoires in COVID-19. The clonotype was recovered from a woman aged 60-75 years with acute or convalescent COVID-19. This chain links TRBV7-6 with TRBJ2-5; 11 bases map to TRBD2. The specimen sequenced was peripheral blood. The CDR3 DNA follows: TGTGCCAGCAGCTTAGCCCTAGCGGGAGGAGAGACCCAGTACTTC. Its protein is CASSLALAGGETQYF.